These 23 T cell receptor beta chains were all obtained from the same sample, sequenced in a study of CD4+ T cells in melanoma. The method was immunoSEQ multiplex PCR; TCRdb's version includes in-frame clones alone and lacks a portion of them. The repertoire holds about 9,900 clones, with about 73% as singletons. The specimen sequenced was tumor tissue. These receptors were obtained from a human donor with melanoma.

V and J are TRBV7-8 and TRBJ2-1; a possible D gene is TRBD1 (6 bases). Per the germline V gene, CDR1 is SGHVS and CDR2 is FQNEAQ. The CDR3 consists of 14 residues. Trimming stripped 5 bases from V and 3 bases from J, with 11 bases between. The CDR3 reads CASSPRTDYNEQFF. DNA of the CDR3: TGTGCCAGCAGCCCCAGGACAGACTACAATGAGCAGTTCTTC.

This clone was found once. This chain connects TRBV20-1 to TRBJ2-1; weak D call: TRBD2 (5 bases). This CDR3 has 11 residues. The germline CDR1 and CDR2 sequences are DFQATT and SNEGSKA (reference sequence). The germline V and J ends were trimmed by 6 bases and 4 bases, with 7 bases remaining between them. CDR3 DNA: TGCAGTGCGAGGGTTTACAATGAGCAGTTCTTC. Its protein is CSARVYNEQFF.

The chain employs TRBV15 and TRBJ2-3; D might be TRBD2 (5 bases). Trimming pared 0 bases from V and 0 bases from J, leaving 10 bases between. Per germline, CDR1 LNHNV and CDR2 YYDKDF (reference sequence). The CDR3 extends over 16 amino acids. CDR3 in DNA: TGTGCCACCAGCAGAGATCGGGGTCCTAGCACAGATACGCAGTATTTT. Encoded protein: CATSRDRGPSTDTQYF.

Only a few counts were recorded for this clone. The V call is TRBV9, the J call TRBJ2-1; possible D gene TRBD2, 6 bases. This CDR3 contains 15 residues. The V gene's germline CDR1 is SGDLS and CDR2 YYNGEE. Trimming shortened V by 2 bases and J by 2 bases, and 11 bases separated the two germline ends. The CDR3 DNA follows: TGTGCCAGCAGCGTTAGCGGAAATCCCTACAATGAGCAGTTCTTC. Protein product: CASSVSGNPYNEQFF.

By sample fraction, this clone is medium-sized. The rearrangement joins TRBV30 to TRBJ1-6; no clear D. This CDR3 region has 14 residues. The germline V gene encodes CDR1 GTSNPN and CDR2 SVGIG (reference sequence). Trimming took 5 bases from V and 7 from J, leaving 15 bases between them. The CDR3: CAWAHRTGNSPLHF. The CDR3 DNA is TGTGCCTGGGCACATAGGACGGGGAATTCACCCCTCCACTTT.

The CDR3 sequence is CASSLGQGITEAFF. The CDR3 bases are TGTGCCAGCAGCTTAGGCCAAGGGATCACTGAAGCTTTCTTT. V usage is TRBV11-2 and J usage is TRBJ1-1; D unresolved. The CDR3 covers 14 residues. Germline CDR1 and CDR2: SGHAT and FQNNGV. Trimming cost V 1 base and J 4 bases, with 10 bases left between them. Based on the CDR3 plus reference TRBV11-2 and TRBJ1-1, the full variable domain is EAGVAQSPRYKIIEKRQSVAFWCNPISGHATLYWYQQILGQGPKLLIQFQNNGVVDDSQLPKDRFSAERLKGVDSTLKIQPAKLEDSAVYLCASSLGQGITEAFFGQGTRLTVV.

The rearrangement joins TRBV5-1 to TRBJ2-7, with D maybe TRBD1 (6 bases). Trimming pared 0 bases from V and 2 bases from J, leaving 12 bases between. Germline V CDR1 and CDR2: SGHRS, YFSETQ. The CDR3 covers 15 residues. This CDR3 reads CASSLEGQKTYEQYF. The CDR3 DNA sequence: TGCGCCAGCAGCTTGGAGGGACAAAAAACCTACGAGCAGTACTTC.

The V and J genes are TRBV11-2 and TRBJ2-5; 14 nucleotides match TRBD2. V lost 4 bases to trimming and J lost 0 bases; unmatched junction nucleotides: 1. CDR3 size: 16 residues. CDR1 and CDR2 from the germline V gene are SGHAT and FQNNGV. The CDR3 reads CASSWTSGGYQETQYF. In DNA form, the CDR3 reads TGTGCCAGCAGCTGGACTAGCGGGGGGTACCAAGAGACCCAGTACTTC.

This clone is deemed large. CDR3 coding DNA: TGCGCCAGCAGCTGGACAGGGGAGGGGGAGCTGTTTTTT. This codes for CASSWTGEGELFF. J is TRBJ2-2 and V is TRBV5-1; TRBD1 agrees at 9 bases. The CDR3 runs 13 residues. The J segment lost 8 bases and the V segment lost 3 bases, leaving 2 bases of the junction unmatched. Germline lookup yields CDR1 SGHRS and CDR2 YFSETQ.

The rearrangement links TRBV13 to TRBJ2-7, with D possibly matching TRBD2 (6 bases). The CDR3 is 16 residues long. CDR1 is PRHDT and CDR2 is FYEKMQ in the germline V gene (reference sequence). V lost 5 bases and J 2 bases, leaving 19 bases between the germline ends. CDR3 nucleotide sequence: TGTGCCAGCAGCCTCCACGGGCGGGGAGTCACCTACGAGCAGTACTTC. The encoded protein is CASSLHGRGVTYEQYF.

This rearrangement joins TRBV7-9 to TRBJ1-4; no definite D call. Trimming shortened V by 4 bases and J by 8 bases, and 8 bases separated the two germline ends. CDR1 and CDR2 from the germline V gene are SEHNR and FQNEAQ (reference sequence). The CDR3 spans 12 residues. This chain's CDR3 is CASSSYIEKLFF. Here the CDR3 DNA reads TGTGCCAGCAGCTCTTACATCGAAAAACTGTTTTTT.

V usage is TRBV5-1 and J usage is TRBJ1-2; TRBD1 matches at 7 bases. Looked up from germline, CDR1 is SGHRS and CDR2 is YFSETQ. V lost 2 bases, J lost 11 bases, and 9 bases stayed unmatched. The CDR3 sequence is 13 residues long. The CDR3 DNA is TGCGCCAGCAGCTTAGAGGACAGGCAGAAATACACCTTC. It is translated as CASSLEDRQKYTF.

This clone has just a few counts. The CDR3 sequence: CASSIGGGKNNEQFF. The DNA of the CDR3 is TGTGCCAGTAGTATAGGTGGGGGGAAGAACAATGAGCAGTTCTTC. The chain employs TRBV19 and TRBJ2-1; TRBD2 might be the D (6 bases). CDR3 size: 15 residues. The germline CDR1 and CDR2 sequences are LNHDA and SQIVND (reference sequence). The germline V and J ends were trimmed by 1 base and 5 bases, with 12 bases remaining between them.

This rearrangement joins TRBV9 to TRBJ1-2; 9 bases line up with TRBD1. The trim removed 4 bases at V and 8 bases at J, leaving 15 bases unmatched. The CDR3 has 16 amino acids. Germline V gene lookup returns CDR1 SGDLS and CDR2 YYNGEE. The CDR3 loop is CASSPQPGTGFGGYTF. CDR3 coding DNA: TGTGCCAGCAGCCCCCAACCCGGGACAGGGTTCGGCGGCTACACCTTC.

This CDR3 reads CASSQTGTTNEKLFF. DNA of the CDR3: TGTGCCAGCAGCCAAACAGGAACAACTAATGAAAAACTGTTTTTT. This chain connects TRBV14 to TRBJ1-4; the D gene is possibly TRBD1 (5 bases). V was shortened by 2 bases and J by 0 bases, with 7 bases between the two germline ends. Germline assignment: CDR1 SGHDN and CDR2 FVKESK. This CDR3 comprises 15 residues.

By share of the sample, this clone is medium-sized. The chain couples TRBV4-1 to TRBJ2-7; D is unresolved. CDR1 is MGHRA, CDR2 YSYEKL, per germline. The CDR3 is 15 residues long. V dropped 3 bases and J dropped 6 bases, with 18 bases sitting between them. The chain's CDR3 is CASSQKGRIPSEQYF. CDR3 nucleotide sequence: TGCGCCAGCAGCCAGAAAGGACGGATCCCTTCCGAGCAGTACTTC.

V and J are TRBV9 and TRBJ2-3, with D unresolved. The CDR3 runs to 15 residues. V gave up 0 bases and J gave up 0 bases, with 8 bases separating them. CDR1 and CDR2 (germline): SGDLS, YYNGEE. Here the CDR3 DNA reads TGTGCCAGCAGCGTAGGGGTAGATAGCACAGATACGCAGTATTTT. Translating gives CASSVGVDSTDTQYF.

The chain joins TRBV6-1 to TRBJ2-5, with D possibly being TRBD1 or TRBD2 (5 bases each). Trimming stripped 8 bases from V and 5 bases from J, with 12 bases between. The CDR3 sequence is 12 residues long. Per the germline V gene, CDR1 is MNHNS and CDR2 is SASEGT. This CDR3 is CASGDERETQYF. CDR3 DNA: TGTGCCAGCGGGGACGAAAGGGAGACCCAGTACTTC.

This chain connects TRBV19 to TRBJ2-5, with a tentative D call TRBD2 (6 bases). Germline CDR1 is LNHDA and CDR2 is SQIVND (reference sequence). Trimming left V 9 bases short and J 4 bases short, with 15 bases between. CDR3 length equals 13 residues. CDR3 protein: CASSMRRGETQYF. The CDR3 coding sequence is TGTGCCAGCTCTATGAGGAGGGGAGAGACCCAGTACTTC.

DNA of the CDR3: TGTGCCAGCAGTCTGGGAGGGGCCGGGGACATTCAGTACTTC. It specifies CASSLGGAGDIQYF. The chain carries TRBV7-9 and TRBJ2-4, with 7 positions matching TRBD2. V dropped 6 bases and J dropped 8; count of bases not matched to a gene: 10. CDR3 length equals 14 residues. Looked up from germline, CDR1 is SEHNR and CDR2 is FQNEAQ (reference sequence). Full variable domain (missing parts from reference TRBV7-9 and TRBJ2-4): DTGVSQNPRHKITKRGQNVTFRCDPISEHNRLYWYRQTLGQGPEFLTYFQNEAQLEKSRLLSDRFSAERPKGSFSTLEIQRTEQGDSAMYLCASSLGGAGDIQYFGAGTRLSVL.

In this sample, this clone turned up a few times. The V and J genes are TRBV19 and TRBJ1-6, with D unresolved. The CDR3 length is 16 residues. Germline CDR1 reads LNHDA; CDR2 reads SQIVND (reference sequence). V was cut by 7 bases and J by 8 bases, with 21 bases left in between. The CDR3 sequence: CASKMALGIPDSPLHF. Here the CDR3 DNA reads TGTGCCAGTAAAATGGCTCTGGGTATCCCAGATTCACCCCTCCACTTT.

The chain combines TRBV6-6 with TRBJ1-5, with a tentative D call TRBD1 (6 bases). The V end lost 2 bases, the J end lost 4 bases, and 15 bases lay between the germline ends. The V gene's germline CDR1 is MNHNY and CDR2 SVGAGI (reference sequence). The CDR3 loop spans 16 amino acids. The CDR3 here is CASSYGPGVRNQPQHF. The DNA of the CDR3 is TGTGCCAGCAGTTACGGGCCAGGGGTACGGAATCAGCCCCAGCATTTT.

CDR3 nucleotides: TGTGCCAGCAGCTTCACCCGGAGTAGCGGGGGGCTTAGCACAGATACGCAGTATTTT. It translates to CASSFTRSSGGLSTDTQYF. The genes are TRBV5-6 and TRBJ2-3; TRBD2 matches 10 bases. The CDR3 sequence is 19 residues long. Germline trimming cut 2 bases from V and 0 bases from J; bases unmatched to any gene: 12. The germline gives CDR1 SGHDT, CDR2 YYEEEE.